These 19 T cell receptor beta chains were all obtained from the same sample, sequenced in a study of cytomegalovirus exposure and HLA in healthy donors. The primer mix had 60 Vbeta and 13 Jbeta primers. Generated by immunoSEQ multiplex PCR, the TCRdb table keeps only in-frame clones and is missing some. The sample shows a few hundred thousand clones, 80% to 90% of them seen only once. The specimen sequenced was PBMCs. The receptors come from a man younger than 40 in good health and CMV-seronegative.

V is TRBV6-5 and J is TRBJ2-7; possibly TRBD2 for D (5 bases). V was shortened by 0 bases and J by 3 bases, with 12 bases between the two germline ends. CDR1 is MNHEY and CDR2 is SVGAGI in the germline V gene. The CDR3 has 15 residues. CDR3: CASSYSDSPGYEQYF. CDR3 DNA: TGTGCCAGCAGTTACTCGGACTCCCCGGGCTACGAGCAGTACTTC.

About this clone: At one end the junction does not follow the germline gene, possibly because of a read error. The CDR3 spells CASSFPGGTGAFF. CDR3 bases: TGTGCCAGCAGCTTTCCAGGGGGCACTGGAGCTTTCTTT. The chain recombines TRBV7-9 with TRBJ1-1; 8 bases are a match to TRBD1. Germline V gene data show CDR1 as SEHNR and CDR2 as FQNEAQ (reference sequence). CDR3 length equals 13 residues. Using reference TRBV7-9 and TRBJ1-1 for the parts outside the CDR3, the full variable domain is DTGVSQNPRHKITKRGQNVTFRCDPISEHNRLYWYRQTLGQGPEFLTYFQNEAQLEKSRLLSDRFSAERPKGSFSTLEIQRTEQGDSAMYLCASSFPGGTGAFFGQGTRLTVV.

The chain joins TRBV19 to TRBJ2-1, with a tentative D call TRBD1 (5 bases). CDR1 is LNHDA and CDR2 is SQIVND in the germline V gene (reference sequence). The CDR3 is 15 amino acids. V was clipped by 3 bases and J by 8 bases, with 17 bases between them. CDR3 amino acids: CASSMGLGQGHEQFF. CDR3 nucleotides: TGTGCCAGTAGTATGGGGCTAGGGCAGGGCCATGAGCAGTTCTTC.

The sample holds a few counts of this clone. The chain joins TRBV19 to TRBJ1-2, with TRBD1 identical over 10 bases. The J segment lost 8 bases and the V segment lost 5 bases, leaving 8 bases of the junction unmatched. This CDR3 contains 14 residues. The germline V gene encodes CDR1 LNHDA and CDR2 SQIVND (reference sequence). CDR3 protein: CASSPDRGLLGYTF. The CDR3 DNA reads TGTGCCAGTAGTCCGGACAGGGGGTTGTTGGGCTACACCTTC.

This chain uses TRBV5-4 with TRBJ1-6, with D tentatively TRBD1 (5 bases). Per germline, CDR1 SGHNT and CDR2 YYREEE (reference sequence). The V and J ends lost 0 bases and 3 bases respectively, with 10 bases between them. The CDR3 covers 16 residues. This CDR3 reads CASSLAGQRYNSPLHF. CDR3 nucleotides: TGTGCCAGCAGCTTGGCCGGACAACGCTATAATTCACCCCTCCACTTT.

The chain links TRBV4-1 to TRBJ2-5; 8 nucleotides align to TRBD1. J gave up 4 bases and V 8 bases, and 9 bases lay outside the gene matches. The CDR3 is made up of 14 amino acids. Germline CDR1 and CDR2: MGHRA and YSYEKL. The CDR3 protein is CASWSGGSGETQYF. The CDR3 DNA is TGCGCCAGCTGGTCAGGGGGCTCTGGAGAGACCCAGTACTTC.

The chain's CDR3 is CASSEWLGQMNTEAFF. The CDR3 nucleotides are TGTGCCAGCAGTGAATGGTTGGGGCAGATGAACACTGAAGCTTTCTTT. V usage is TRBV6-1 and J usage is TRBJ1-1; TRBD1 might be the D (5 bases). Trimming pared 2 bases from V and 0 bases from J, leaving 13 bases between. Per germline, CDR1 MNHNS and CDR2 SASEGT. CDR3 length: 16 residues.

This rearrangement joins TRBV25-1 to TRBJ1-4; D might be TRBD1 (6 bases). This CDR3 region has 14 residues. The germline V gene has CDR1 MGHDK and CDR2 SYGVNS. Trimming removed 2 bases at V and 5 bases at J, with 9 bases between. CDR3 in DNA: TGTGCCAGCAGTGAAGCAGGGGTGAATGAAAAACTGTTTTTT. Its translation: CASSEAGVNEKLFF.

The chain links TRBV4-2 to TRBJ2-5, with a weak D call TRBD1 (5 bases). CDR1 and CDR2 from the germline V gene are LGHNA and YNFKEQ. This CDR3 has 16 residues. Deletions cut 0 bases from V and 5 bases from J, with 16 bases between. CDR3 DNA sequence: TGTGCCAGCAGCCAAGAAGGACCCGTGGGGCACGAGACCCAGTACTTC. This encodes CASSQEGPVGHETQYF.

The rearrangement uses TRBV7-2 and TRBJ1-5; no reliable D call. The CDR3 runs 13 residues. The germline V gene has CDR1 SGHTA and CDR2 FQGNSA. V lost 5 bases to trimming and J lost 5 bases, with 10 bases between them. CDR3 sequence (DNA): TGTGCCAGCAGCGGAGAGGGTGATCAGCCCCAGCATTTT. Its translation is CASSGEGDQPQHF.

V gene TRBV7-6 combines with J gene TRBJ1-4; maybe TRBD1 (5 bases). Germline V lookup: CDR1 SGHVS, CDR2 FNYEAQ. The CDR3 runs 13 residues. V was trimmed by 3 bases and J by 7 bases, leaving 9 bases between them. This CDR3 is CASSFRDTEKLFF. The DNA of the CDR3 is TGTGCCAGCAGCTTCAGGGATACTGAAAAACTGTTTTTT.

V is TRBV6-5 and J is TRBJ2-1; TRBD1 aligns across 9 bases. The CDR3 runs to 14 residues. Germline lookup yields CDR1 MNHEY and CDR2 SVGAGI. The J segment lost 5 bases and the V segment lost 8 bases, leaving 7 bases of the junction unmatched. In nucleotides, the CDR3 is TGTGCCAGCGGCTCCTGGACAGGGGACAATGAGCAGTTCTTC. Translated, it gives CASGSWTGDNEQFF.

The J gene is TRBJ2-3, the V gene TRBV2; D is undetermined. Trimming removed 4 bases at V and 2 bases at J, with 13 bases between. The CDR3 is made up of 15 amino acids. Per the germline V gene, CDR1 is SNHLY and CDR2 is FYNNEI. The CDR3 DNA is TGTGCCAGCAGTGTTCAGCGTTTGGACACAGATACGCAGTATTTT. Its translation: CASSVQRLDTDTQYF.

This sequence joins TRBV28 and TRBJ2-5, with D possibly matching TRBD1 (6 bases). CDR1 is MDHEN, CDR2 SYDVKM, per germline. There are 15 residues in the CDR3. Trimming pared 5 bases from V and 5 bases from J, leaving 18 bases between. The CDR3 DNA reads TGTGCCAGCAGTCCCACAACAGGGTCCCTCGAGACCCAGTACTTC. This gives the protein CASSPTTGSLETQYF. The full variable domain, in which reference TRBV28 and TRBJ2-5 provide the parts outside the CDR3, is DVKVTQSSRYLVKRTGEKVFLECVQDMDHENMFWYRQDPGLGLRLIYFSYDVKMKEKGDIPEGYSVSREKKERFSLILESASTNQTSMYLCASSPTTGSLETQYFGPGTRLLVL.

This chain links TRBV27 with TRBJ2-5; possible D gene TRBD2, 6 bases. Trimming shortened V by 4 bases and J by 3 bases, and 15 bases separated the two germline ends. This CDR3 region has 15 residues. Looked up from germline, CDR1 is MNHEY and CDR2 is SMNVEV (reference sequence). The chain's CDR3 is CASSSPGRGKETQYF. CDR3 in DNA: TGTGCCAGCAGTTCCCCTGGGCGGGGTAAAGAGACCCAGTACTTC.

This clone was seen only once. The genes are TRBV27 and TRBJ1-6; 9 bases are shared with TRBD1. The CDR3 length is 15 residues. Germline V gives CDR1 MNHEY, CDR2 SMNVEV (reference sequence). V shed 3 bases, J shed 8 bases, and the junction held 5 bases outside the gene matches. DNA of the CDR3: TGTGCCAGCAGTTTGACCGGGACAGGGCATTCACCCCTCCACTTT. Translating gives CASSLTGTGHSPLHF.

This clone was picked up a small number of times. This chain joins TRBV2 and TRBJ2-2, with D maybe TRBD2 (6 bases). The V end lost 6 bases, the J end lost 6 bases, and 14 bases lay between the germline ends. CDR1 SNHLY and CDR2 FYNNEI come from the germline V gene. The CDR3 runs 14 residues. The CDR3 nucleotides read TGTGCCAGCAGCGCCTTCGGGGGACCCGGGGAGCTGTTTTTT. Translated: CASSAFGGPGELFF.

This clone was counted a single time. The CDR3 nucleotides read TGTGCCAGCAGTTCTAGCTCCTACAATGAGCAGTTCTTC. Translation: CASSSSSYNEQFF. The chain carries TRBV5-4 and TRBJ2-1; D gene uncertain. The CDR3 runs to 13 residues. Germline lookup yields CDR1 SGHNT and CDR2 YYREEE (reference sequence). The ends were cut back, 5 bases at V and 0 bases at J, with 6 bases in the middle.

This clone was seen once. The CDR3 protein is CASSEDPGSNYGYTF. CDR3 sequence (DNA): TGTGCCAGCAGTGAAGATCCGGGGTCGAACTATGGCTACACCTTC. The chain joins TRBV6-1 to TRBJ1-2; D not resolved. Per the germline V gene, CDR1 is MNHNS and CDR2 is SASEGT. The CDR3 covers 15 residues. The germline V and J ends were trimmed by 1 base and 2 bases, with 11 bases remaining between them.